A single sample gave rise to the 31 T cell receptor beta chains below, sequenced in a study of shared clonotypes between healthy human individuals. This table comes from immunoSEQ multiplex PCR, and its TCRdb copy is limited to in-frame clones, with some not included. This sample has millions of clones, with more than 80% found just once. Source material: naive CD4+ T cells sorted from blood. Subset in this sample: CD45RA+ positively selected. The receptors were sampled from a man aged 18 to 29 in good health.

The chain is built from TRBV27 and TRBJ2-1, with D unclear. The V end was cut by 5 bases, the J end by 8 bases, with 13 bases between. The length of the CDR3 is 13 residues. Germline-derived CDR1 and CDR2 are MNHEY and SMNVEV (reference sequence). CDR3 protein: CASSPYEGYEQFF. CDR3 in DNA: TGTGCCAGCAGTCCCTACGAAGGGTATGAGCAGTTCTTC.

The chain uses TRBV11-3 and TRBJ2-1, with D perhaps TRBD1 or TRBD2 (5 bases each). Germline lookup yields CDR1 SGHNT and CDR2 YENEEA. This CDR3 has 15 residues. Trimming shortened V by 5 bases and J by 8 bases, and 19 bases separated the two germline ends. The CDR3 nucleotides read TGTGCCAGCAGCAAGAGCCGGGACCGTGACCATGAGCAGTTCTTC. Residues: CASSKSRDRDHEQFF.

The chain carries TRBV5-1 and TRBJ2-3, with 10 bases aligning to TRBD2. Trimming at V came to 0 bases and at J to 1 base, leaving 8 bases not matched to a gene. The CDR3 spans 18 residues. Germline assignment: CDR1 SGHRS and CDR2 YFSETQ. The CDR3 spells CASSLDVWLAGGTDTQYF. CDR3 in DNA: TGCGCCAGCAGCTTGGATGTCTGGCTAGCGGGAGGCACAGATACGCAGTATTTT.

This CDR3 is CATSRMGGYTF. In nucleotides, the CDR3 is TGTGCCACCAGCAGGATGGGGGGCTACACCTTC. The rearrangement links TRBV15 to TRBJ1-2; no clear D. Germline CDR1 and CDR2: LNHNV and YYDKDF (reference sequence). The V end lost 3 bases, the J end lost 8 bases, and 7 bases lay between the germline ends. The CDR3 sequence is 11 residues long.

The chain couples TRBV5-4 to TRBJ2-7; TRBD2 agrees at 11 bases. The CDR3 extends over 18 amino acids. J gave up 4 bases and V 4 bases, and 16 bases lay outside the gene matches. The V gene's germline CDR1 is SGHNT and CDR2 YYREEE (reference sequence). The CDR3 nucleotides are TGTGCCAGCAGCGCCCGGGCAGGGACCATAGCGGGAGGGTACGAGCAGTACTTC. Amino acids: CASSARAGTIAGGYEQYF. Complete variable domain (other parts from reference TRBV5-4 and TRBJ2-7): ETGVTQSPTHLIKTRGQQVTLRCSSQSGHNTVSWYQQALGQGPQFIFQYYREEENGRGNFPPRFSGLQFPNYSSELNVNALELDDSALYLCASSARAGTIAGGYEQYFGPGTRLTVT.

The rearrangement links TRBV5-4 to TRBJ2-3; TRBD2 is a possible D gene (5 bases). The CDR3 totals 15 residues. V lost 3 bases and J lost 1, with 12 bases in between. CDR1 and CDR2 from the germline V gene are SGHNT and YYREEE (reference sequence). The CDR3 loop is CASSWIGVGTDTQYF. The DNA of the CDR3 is TGTGCCAGCAGCTGGATCGGGGTTGGCACAGATACGCAGTATTTT.

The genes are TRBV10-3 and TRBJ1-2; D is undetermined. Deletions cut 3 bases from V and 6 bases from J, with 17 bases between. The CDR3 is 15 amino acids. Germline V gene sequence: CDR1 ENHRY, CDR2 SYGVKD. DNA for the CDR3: TGTGCCATCAGTGAAGGGCGGCCTCCGAGGGATGGCTACACCTTC. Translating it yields CAISEGRPPRDGYTF.

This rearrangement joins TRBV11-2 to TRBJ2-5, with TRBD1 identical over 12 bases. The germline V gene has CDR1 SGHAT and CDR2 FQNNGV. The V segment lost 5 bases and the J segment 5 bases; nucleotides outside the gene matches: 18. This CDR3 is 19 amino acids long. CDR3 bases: TGTGCCAGCAGCCCGAGTCCACGGGACAGGGGGCTTCGGGGGGAGACCCAGTACTTC. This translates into CASSPSPRDRGLRGETQYF.

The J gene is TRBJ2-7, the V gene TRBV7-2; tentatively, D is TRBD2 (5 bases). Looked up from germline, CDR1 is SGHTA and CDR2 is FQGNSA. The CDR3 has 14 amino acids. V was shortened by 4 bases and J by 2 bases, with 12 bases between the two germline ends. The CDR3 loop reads CASSSSPGTYEQYF. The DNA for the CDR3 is TGTGCCAGCAGCTCATCGCCGGGGACCTACGAGCAGTACTTC.

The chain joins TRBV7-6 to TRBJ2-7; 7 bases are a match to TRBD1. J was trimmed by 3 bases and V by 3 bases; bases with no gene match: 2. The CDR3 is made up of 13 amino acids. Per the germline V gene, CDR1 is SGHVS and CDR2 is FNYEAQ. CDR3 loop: CASSFTGVYEQYF. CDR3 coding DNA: TGTGCCAGCAGCTTTACAGGGGTCTACGAGCAGTACTTC.

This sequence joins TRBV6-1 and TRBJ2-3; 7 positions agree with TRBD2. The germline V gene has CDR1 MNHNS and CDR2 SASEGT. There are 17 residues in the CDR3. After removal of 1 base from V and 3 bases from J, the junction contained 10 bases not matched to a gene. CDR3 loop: CASSEVGGGPITDTQYF. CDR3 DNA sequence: TGTGCCAGCAGTGAAGTTGGGGGAGGGCCGATAACAGATACGCAGTATTTT.

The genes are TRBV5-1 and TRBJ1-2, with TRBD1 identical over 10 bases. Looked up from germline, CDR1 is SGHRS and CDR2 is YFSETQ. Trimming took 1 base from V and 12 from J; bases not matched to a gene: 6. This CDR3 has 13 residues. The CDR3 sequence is CASSLRGTGDHTF. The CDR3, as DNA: TGCGCCAGCAGCTTGAGAGGGACAGGGGACCACACCTTC.

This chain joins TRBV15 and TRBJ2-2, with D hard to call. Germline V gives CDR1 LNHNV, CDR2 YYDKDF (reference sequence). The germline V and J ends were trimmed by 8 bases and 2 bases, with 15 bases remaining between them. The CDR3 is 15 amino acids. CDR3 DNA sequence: TGTGCCACCCGGCAAGACAATCGTAACACCGGGGAGCTGTTTTTT. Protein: CATRQDNRNTGELFF.

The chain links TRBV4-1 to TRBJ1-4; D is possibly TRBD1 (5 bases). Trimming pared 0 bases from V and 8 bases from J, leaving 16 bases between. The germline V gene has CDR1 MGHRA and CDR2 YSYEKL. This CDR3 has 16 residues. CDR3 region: CASSQDRGSSLEKLFF. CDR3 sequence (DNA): TGCGCCAGCAGCCAAGATCGGGGGAGTTCCCTCGAAAAACTGTTTTTT.

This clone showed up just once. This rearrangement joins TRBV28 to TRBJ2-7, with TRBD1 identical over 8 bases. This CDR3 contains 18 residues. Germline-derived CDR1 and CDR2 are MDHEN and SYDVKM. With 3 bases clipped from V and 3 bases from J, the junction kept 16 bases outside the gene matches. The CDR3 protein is CASSFGQGTQSKFYEQYF. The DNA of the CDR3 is TGTGCCAGCAGTTTTGGACAGGGTACCCAAAGTAAATTCTACGAGCAGTACTTC. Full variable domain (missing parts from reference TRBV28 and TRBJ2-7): DVKVTQSSRYLVKRTGEKVFLECVQDMDHENMFWYRQDPGLGLRLIYFSYDVKMKEKGDIPEGYSVSREKKERFSLILESASTNQTSMYLCASSFGQGTQSKFYEQYFGPGTRLTVT.

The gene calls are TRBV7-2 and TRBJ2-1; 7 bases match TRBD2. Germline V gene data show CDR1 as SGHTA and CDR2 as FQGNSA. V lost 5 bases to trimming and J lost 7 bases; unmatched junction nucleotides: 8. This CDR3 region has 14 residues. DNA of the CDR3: TGTGCCAGCAGCCTGACAGCGGGAATGAATGAGCAGTTCTTC. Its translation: CASSLTAGMNEQFF.

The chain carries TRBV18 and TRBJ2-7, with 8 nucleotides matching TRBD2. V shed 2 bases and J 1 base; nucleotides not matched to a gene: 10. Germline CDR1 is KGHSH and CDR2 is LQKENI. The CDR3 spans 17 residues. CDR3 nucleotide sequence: TGTGCCAGCTCACCAATCGCAACTAGCGGAAGATCCTACGAGCAGTACTTC. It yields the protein CASSPIATSGRSYEQYF.

CDR3 coding DNA: TGTGCCAGCAGTGACGGGTTCGCCAAAAACATTCAGTACTTC. It specifies CASSDGFAKNIQYF. V usage is TRBV6-5 and J usage is TRBJ2-4; unclear D gene. Trimming stripped 5 bases from V and 1 base from J, with 9 bases between. CDR3 length: 14 amino acids. CDR1 is MNHEY, CDR2 SVGAGI, per germline.

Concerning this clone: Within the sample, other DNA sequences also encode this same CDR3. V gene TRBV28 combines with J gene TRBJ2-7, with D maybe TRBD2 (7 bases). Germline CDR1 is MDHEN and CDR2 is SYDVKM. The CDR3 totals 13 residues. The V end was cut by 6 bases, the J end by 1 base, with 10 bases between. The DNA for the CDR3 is TGTGCCAGCAGAGAGGGGGGGTCCTACGAGCAGTACTTC. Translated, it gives CASREGGSYEQYF.

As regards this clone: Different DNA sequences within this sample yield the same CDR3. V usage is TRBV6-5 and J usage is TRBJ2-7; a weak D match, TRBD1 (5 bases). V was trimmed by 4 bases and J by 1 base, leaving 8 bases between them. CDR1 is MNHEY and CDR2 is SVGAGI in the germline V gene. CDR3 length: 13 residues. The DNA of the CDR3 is TGTGCCAGCAGTTTGACAGTTTCCTACGAGCAGTACTTC. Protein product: CASSLTVSYEQYF.

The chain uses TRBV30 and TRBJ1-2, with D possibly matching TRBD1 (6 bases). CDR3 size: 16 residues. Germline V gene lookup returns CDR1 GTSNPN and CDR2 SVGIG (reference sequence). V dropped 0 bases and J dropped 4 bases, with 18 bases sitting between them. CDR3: CAWSVASRTVVYGYTF. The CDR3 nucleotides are TGTGCCTGGAGTGTCGCCTCCCGGACAGTCGTCTATGGCTACACCTTC.

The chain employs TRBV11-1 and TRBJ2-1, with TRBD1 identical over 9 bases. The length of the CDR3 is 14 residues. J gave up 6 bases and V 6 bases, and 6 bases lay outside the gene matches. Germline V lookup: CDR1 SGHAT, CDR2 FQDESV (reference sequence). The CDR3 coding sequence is TGTGCCAGCAGGGACAGGGGTGGGGGCAATGAGCAGTTCTTC. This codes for CASRDRGGGNEQFF.

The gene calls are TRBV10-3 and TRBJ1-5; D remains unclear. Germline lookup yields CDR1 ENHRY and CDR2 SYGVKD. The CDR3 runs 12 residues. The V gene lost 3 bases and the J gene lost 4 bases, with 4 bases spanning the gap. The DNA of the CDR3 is TGTGCCATCAGTGATTTGAATCAGCCCCAGCATTTT. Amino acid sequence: CAISDLNQPQHF.

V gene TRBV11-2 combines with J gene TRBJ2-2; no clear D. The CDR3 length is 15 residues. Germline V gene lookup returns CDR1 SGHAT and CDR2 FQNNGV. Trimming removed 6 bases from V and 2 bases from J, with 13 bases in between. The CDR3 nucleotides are TGTGCCAGCAGGGCCATGATCGGAAACACCGGGGAGCTGTTTTTT. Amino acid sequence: CASRAMIGNTGELFF.

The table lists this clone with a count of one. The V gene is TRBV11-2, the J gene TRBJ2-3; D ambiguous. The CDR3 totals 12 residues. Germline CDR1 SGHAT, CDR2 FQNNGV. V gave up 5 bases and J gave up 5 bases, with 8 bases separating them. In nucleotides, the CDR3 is TGTGCCAGCAGCCTAAGGGTAGATACGCAGTATTTT. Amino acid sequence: CASSLRVDTQYF.

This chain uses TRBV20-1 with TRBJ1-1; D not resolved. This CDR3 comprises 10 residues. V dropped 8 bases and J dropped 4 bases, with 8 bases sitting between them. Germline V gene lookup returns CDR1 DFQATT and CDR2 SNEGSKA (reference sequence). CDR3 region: CSLQRTEAFF. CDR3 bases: TGCAGTCTCCAGCGCACTGAAGCTTTCTTT.

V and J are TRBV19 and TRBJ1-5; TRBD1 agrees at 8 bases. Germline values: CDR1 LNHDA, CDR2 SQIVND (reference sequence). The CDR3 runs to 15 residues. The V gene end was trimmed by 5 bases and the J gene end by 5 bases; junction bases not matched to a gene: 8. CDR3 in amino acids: CASSLGSGGHQPQHF. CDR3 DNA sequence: TGTGCCAGTAGTCTTGGGTCAGGGGGCCATCAGCCCCAGCATTTT.

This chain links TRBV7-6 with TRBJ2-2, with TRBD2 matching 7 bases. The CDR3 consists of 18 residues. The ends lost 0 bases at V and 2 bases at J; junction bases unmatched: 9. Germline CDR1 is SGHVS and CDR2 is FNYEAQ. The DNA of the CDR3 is TGTGCCAGCAGCTTAGCCTACTGGACGGGAGGCAACACCGGGGAGCTGTTTTTT. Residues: CASSLAYWTGGNTGELFF.

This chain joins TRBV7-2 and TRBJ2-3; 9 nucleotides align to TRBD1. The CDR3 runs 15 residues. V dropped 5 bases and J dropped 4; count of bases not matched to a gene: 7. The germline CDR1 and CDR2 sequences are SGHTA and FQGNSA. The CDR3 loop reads CASSQGQGRPDTQYF. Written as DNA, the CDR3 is TGTGCCAGCAGCCAAGGACAGGGGCGCCCAGATACGCAGTATTTT.

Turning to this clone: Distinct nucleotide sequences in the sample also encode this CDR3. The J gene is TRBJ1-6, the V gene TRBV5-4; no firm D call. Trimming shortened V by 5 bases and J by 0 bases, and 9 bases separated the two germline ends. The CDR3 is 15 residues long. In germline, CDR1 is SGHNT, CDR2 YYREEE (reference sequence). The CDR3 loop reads CASSLGSSYNSPLHF. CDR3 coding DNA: TGTGCCAGCAGTTTAGGGAGCTCCTATAATTCACCCCTCCACTTT.

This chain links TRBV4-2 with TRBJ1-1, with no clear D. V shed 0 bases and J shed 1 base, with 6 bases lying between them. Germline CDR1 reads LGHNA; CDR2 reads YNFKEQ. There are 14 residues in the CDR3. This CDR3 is CASSQDLANTEAFF. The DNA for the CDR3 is TGTGCCAGCAGCCAAGATCTTGCGAACACTGAAGCTTTCTTT.